Presented here are 10 T cell receptor beta chains from one specimen sequenced in a study of blood T cell repertoires in COVID-19. Here immunoSEQ multiplex PCR was the method, and the copy in TCRdb shows in-frame clones only, minus some. The repertoire holds tens of thousands of clones, roughly 82% seen once, with 15% to 20% in the top ten. The source material was peripheral blood. Source of these receptors: a human donor in a cohort sampled during active COVID-19.

This chain connects TRBV7-2 to TRBJ2-7, with D uncertain. Germline V gene lookup returns CDR1 SGHTA and CDR2 FQGNSA. Trimming removed 0 bases from V and 0 bases from J, with 6 bases in between. There are 14 residues in the CDR3. CDR3 protein: CASSLAHSSYEQYF. For the CDR3, the DNA is TGTGCCAGCAGCTTAGCGCACAGCTCCTACGAGCAGTACTTC.

This chain links TRBV9 with TRBJ2-1; 12 nucleotides agree with TRBD2. V was pared by 0 bases and J by 8 bases, with 6 bases of the junction left unmatched. There are 16 residues in the CDR3. CDR1 is SGDLS, CDR2 YYNGEE, per germline. CDR3 region: CASSVGRTSGAYEQFF. The CDR3 DNA reads as TGTGCCAGCAGCGTAGGCCGGACTAGCGGGGCCTATGAGCAGTTCTTC.

The genes are TRBV6-5 and TRBJ1-1; no clear D gene. Germline V gene data show CDR1 as MNHEY and CDR2 as SVGAGI. Trimming cost V 6 bases and J 5 bases, with 19 bases left between them. This CDR3 spans 15 amino acids. The DNA for the CDR3 is TGTGCCAGCAGCCTCTCAGGACCCGGAGGGACTGAAGCTTTCTTT. It specifies CASSLSGPGGTEAFF.

This chain uses TRBV2 with TRBJ2-5; 8 positions agree with TRBD1. Germline CDR1 is SNHLY and CDR2 is FYNNEI. This CDR3 spans 16 amino acids. With V trimmed by 6 bases and J by 7 bases, 16 bases remained unmatched. In DNA, the CDR3 is TGTGCCAGCAGGGGCCCTGGGACAGGCCGTGGGGGGACCCAGTACTTC. Amino acids: CASRGPGTGRGGTQYF.

CDR3 region: CASRGLAGVSGTDTQYF. In nucleotides, the CDR3 is TGTGCCAGCAGGGGACTAGCGGGGGTTTCGGGCACAGATACGCAGTATTTT. The V call is TRBV27, the J call TRBJ2-3, with 14 bases that match TRBD2. The germline gives CDR1 MNHEY, CDR2 SMNVEV (reference sequence). V dropped 6 bases and J dropped 1; count of bases not matched to a gene: 6. The CDR3 consists of 17 residues.

The chain combines TRBV5-1 with TRBJ2-7, with TRBD1 as a possible D gene (6 bases). Germline lookup yields CDR1 SGHRS and CDR2 YFSETQ. The CDR3 totals 14 residues. Trimming left V 7 bases short and J 3 bases short, with 17 bases between. CDR3 residues: CASGFEGVNYEQYF. The CDR3 nucleotides read TGCGCCAGCGGATTTGAGGGGGTTAACTACGAGCAGTACTTC.

This chain links TRBV19 with TRBJ1-2, with D possibly matching TRBD1 (5 bases). Trimming shortened V by 6 bases and J by 3 bases, and 14 bases separated the two germline ends. The V gene's germline CDR1 is LNHDA and CDR2 SQIVND (reference sequence). The CDR3 sequence is 14 residues long. CDR3 sequence reads: CASSPQRQYYGYTF. The CDR3 DNA reads as TGTGCCAGTAGCCCACAGAGACAGTACTATGGCTACACCTTC.

The chain carries TRBV6-5 and TRBJ1-5; D remains unclear. The CDR3 has 14 amino acids. Germline-derived CDR1 and CDR2 are MNHEY and SVGAGI. V was cut by 6 bases and J by 1 base, with 10 bases left in between. CDR3 sequence: CASREGTSNQPQHF. The CDR3 DNA reads as TGTGCCAGCAGAGAGGGAACGAGCAATCAGCCCCAGCATTTT.

This chain joins TRBV5-1 and TRBJ2-7, with 9 bases that match TRBD1. The ends lost 1 base at V and 5 bases at J; junction bases unmatched: 10. The CDR3 covers 16 residues. Looked up from germline, CDR1 is SGHRS and CDR2 is YFSETQ. CDR3 DNA: TGCGCCAGCAGCTTGCCCCACCCTGACAGGGGGGACGAGCAGTACTTC. Amino acid sequence: CASSLPHPDRGDEQYF.

Worth noting for this clone: Additional DNA sequences in this sample encode the identical CDR3. The chain combines TRBV12-3 or TRBV12-4 with TRBJ2-7, with D maybe TRBD1 (6 bases). V dropped 3 bases and J dropped 2 bases, with 8 bases sitting between them. The length of the CDR3 is 13 residues. CDR3 sequence (DNA): TGTGCCAGCAGTTTGGACAGAGCCTACGAGCAGTACTTC. Translation: CASSLDRAYEQYF.